Sequencing of this T cell receptor beta chain was carried out in a study of blood T cell repertoires in COVID-19. Whole-study context: Samples representing acute and convalescent COVID-19 were sourced from the United States, Italy and Spain. T cells, B-cell-depleted T cells, or PBMCs provided the cDNA or gDNA that served as material.

A single count supports this clone. The CDR3 has 14 residues. Between the trimmed V and J ends, which lost 6 bases and 7 bases, there was a span of 18 bases. Germline CDR1 reads MDHEN; CDR2 reads SYDVKM. Per the authors' pipeline: Reference gene primers were amplified, and this amplification served to estimate nucleated cell counts. Assay: immunoSEQ multiplex PCR; the TCRdb copy retains only in-frame clones and omits some. The V and J calls and clone size are taken from that table; D and trimming were inferred from the DNA. The table shows roughly 80,000 clones, with under 95% occurring only once. The clonotype originates from an elderly woman with active or convalescent COVID-19. The specimen sequenced was peripheral blood. This sequence joins TRBV28 and TRBJ1-1; D call uncertain. The CDR3 DNA reads TGTGCCAGCAGACTAATGACTGGTGCGATTGAAGCTTTCTTT. Translation gives CASRLMTGAIEAFF. The full variable domain, in which reference TRBV28 and TRBJ1-1 provide the parts outside the CDR3, is DVKVTQSSRYLVKRTGEKVFLECVQDMDHENMFWYRQDPGLGLRLIYFSYDVKMKEKGDIPEGYSVSREKKERFSLILESASTNQTSMYLCASRLMTGAIEAFFGQGTRLTVV.